A selection of T cell receptor beta chains follows, all from one sample in a study of radiation and T cells in renal cell carcinoma. Produced via immunoSEQ multiplex PCR; TCRdb's table is partial and in-frame only. The sample includes around 160,000 clones, less than 90% of them seen just once. The sequencing here drew on blood, taken from a patient whose treatment included radiotherapy and nephrectomy. The source of these receptors is a woman in her seventies with renal cell carcinoma. Both conserved end residues are part of each CDR3. A D gene is named only where the DNA matches it firmly. Rows give clone size only sometimes, using once, few, many, or a class for an expanded clone.

clone size: -; J gene: TRBJ1-2; D gene: TRBD1; V gene: TRBV4-3; CDR3 protein: CASSQTWVGTGNYGYTF; CDR3 DNA: TGCGCCAGCAGCCAAACCTGGGTCGGGACAGGGAACTATGGCTACACCTTC
clone size: -; J gene: TRBJ2-2; D gene: -; V gene: TRBV5-1; CDR3 protein: CASSQPGSGELFF; CDR3 DNA: TGCGCCAGCAGCCAACCTGGGTCCGGGGAGCTGTTTTTT
clone size: -; J gene: TRBJ1-2; D gene: -; V gene: TRBV9; CDR3 protein: CASSTRDGGYGYTF; CDR3 DNA: TGTGCCAGCAGCACCCGGGACGGCGGCTATGGCTACACCTTC
clone size: -; J gene: TRBJ2-5; D gene: -; V gene: TRBV6-5; CDR3 protein: CASSSGEETQYF; CDR3 DNA: TGTGCCAGCAGCTCGGGGGAAGAGACCCAGTACTTC
clone size: -; J gene: TRBJ2-7; D gene: -; V gene: TRBV19; CDR3 protein: CASSYRWGYYEQYF; CDR3 DNA: TGTGCCAGTAGTTACCGATGGGGCTACTACGAGCAGTACTTC
clone size: -; J gene: TRBJ2-7; D gene: -; V gene: TRBV5-1; CDR3 protein: CASSTGFDEQYF; CDR3 DNA: TGCGCCAGCAGTACAGGGTTCGACGAGCAGTACTTC
clone size: once; J gene: TRBJ1-5; D gene: -; V gene: TRBV19; CDR3 protein: CASKGFSNQPQHF; CDR3 DNA: TGTGCCAGTAAAGGGTTTAGCAATCAGCCCCAGCATTTT
clone size: -; J gene: TRBJ1-2; D gene: -; V gene: TRBV30; CDR3 protein: CAWIGEGFSYGYTF; CDR3 DNA: TGTGCCTGGATCGGAGAGGGGTTCTCCTATGGCTACACCTTC
clone size: -; J gene: TRBJ1-6; D gene: TRBD1; V gene: TRBV19; CDR3 protein: CASRHRGDNSPLHF; CDR3 DNA: TGTGCCAGTAGGCACAGGGGAGATAATTCACCCCTCCACTTT
clone size: -; J gene: TRBJ1-3; D gene: -; V gene: TRBV19; CDR3 protein: CASRGASRIGNTIYF; CDR3 DNA: TGTGCCAGTAGAGGGGCCTCCCGAATTGGAAACACCATATATTTT
clone size: -; J gene: TRBJ2-2; D gene: TRBD1; V gene: TRBV28; CDR3 protein: CASSSGQITGELFF; CDR3 DNA: TGTGCCAGCAGTTCGGGACAGATCACCGGGGAGCTGTTTTTT
clone size: -; J gene: TRBJ2-5; D gene: -; V gene: TRBV13; CDR3 protein: CASSPVPEGTQYF; CDR3 DNA: TGTGCCAGCAGCCCGGTTCCTGAGGGGACCCAGTACTTC
clone size: -; J gene: TRBJ1-4; D gene: -; V gene: TRBV5-1; CDR3 protein: CASSFAGKYNEKLFF; CDR3 DNA: TGCGCCAGCAGCTTCGCTGGAAAGTATAATGAAAAACTGTTTTTT
clone size: once; J gene: TRBJ1-3; D gene: -; V gene: TRBV10-2; CDR3 protein: CASSEPRTVTGNTIYF; CDR3 DNA: TGCGCCAGCAGTGAGCCCCGGACAGTAACTGGAAACACCATATATTTT
clone size: -; J gene: TRBJ2-7; D gene: TRBD1; V gene: TRBV9; CDR3 protein: CASSVAGGFYEQYF; CDR3 DNA: TGTGCCAGCAGCGTAGCAGGGGGTTTCTACGAGCAGTACTTC
clone size: once; J gene: TRBJ1-1; D gene: -; V gene: TRBV5-5; CDR3 protein: CASSSSLLAPNTEAFF; CDR3 DNA: TGTGCCAGCAGCTCCTCCCTACTGGCTCCGAACACTGAAGCTTTCTTT
clone size: few; J gene: TRBJ1-5; D gene: TRBD1; V gene: TRBV29-1; CDR3 protein: CSVRTGSNQPQHF; CDR3 DNA: TGCAGCGTCAGGACAGGATCCAATCAGCCCCAGCATTTT
clone size: -; J gene: TRBJ1-6; D gene: -; V gene: TRBV4-1; CDR3 protein: CASSQERNRRNSPLHF; CDR3 DNA: TGCGCCAGCAGCCAAGAGAGAAACAGGCGAAATTCACCCCTCCACTTT
clone size: -; J gene: TRBJ2-3; D gene: TRBD2; V gene: TRBV5-4; CDR3 protein: CASSLRAGHTDTQYF; CDR3 DNA: TGTGCCAGCAGCCTAAGAGCGGGGCACACAGATACGCAGTATTTT
clone size: once; J gene: TRBJ2-5; D gene: -; V gene: TRBV6-5; CDR3 protein: CASSYSTAPQETQYF; CDR3 DNA: TGTGCCAGCAGTTACTCGACAGCGCCCCAAGAGACCCAGTACTTC
clone size: -; J gene: TRBJ2-1; D gene: -; V gene: TRBV28; CDR3 protein: CASFRSNEQFF; CDR3 DNA: TGTGCCAGCTTTCGAAGTAATGAGCAGTTCTTC
clone size: -; J gene: TRBJ2-7; D gene: -; V gene: TRBV7-2; CDR3 protein: CASSSGTSLEQYF; CDR3 DNA: TGTGCCAGCAGCTCCGGGACTTCCCTCGAGCAGTACTTC
clone size: -; J gene: TRBJ2-7; D gene: -; V gene: TRBV20-1; CDR3 protein: CSAPDSYEQYF; CDR3 DNA: TGCAGTGCCCCGGACAGCTACGAGCAGTACTTC
clone size: -; J gene: TRBJ2-7; D gene: -; V gene: TRBV5-1; CDR3 protein: CASSLEVGGNYEQYF; CDR3 DNA: TGCGCCAGCAGCTTGGAGGTAGGGGGAAACTACGAGCAGTACTTC
clone size: -; J gene: TRBJ1-3; D gene: -; V gene: TRBV15; CDR3 protein: CATSRDPSSAGNTIYF; CDR3 DNA: TGTGCCACCAGCAGAGATCCCTCGAGTGCTGGAAACACCATATATTTT
clone size: -; J gene: TRBJ2-5; D gene: TRBD1; V gene: TRBV19; CDR3 protein: CASRDRGRETQYF; CDR3 DNA: TGTGCCAGTAGGGACAGGGGGCGTGAGACCCAGTACTTC
clone size: -; J gene: TRBJ1-4; D gene: -; V gene: TRBV28; CDR3 protein: CASSIASTAVELFF; CDR3 DNA: TGTGCCAGCAGTATCGCCTCTACGGCGGTCGAACTGTTTTTT
clone size: -; J gene: TRBJ2-2; D gene: -; V gene: TRBV15; CDR3 protein: CATSIPGDPTNTGELFF; CDR3 DNA: TGTGCCACCAGCATCCCAGGGGACCCAACGAACACCGGGGAGCTGTTTTTT
clone size: -; J gene: TRBJ2-2; D gene: TRBD1; V gene: TRBV9; CDR3 protein: CASSKSFYRGDTGELFF; CDR3 DNA: TGTGCCAGCAGCAAAAGTTTCTACAGGGGGGACACCGGGGAGCTGTTTTTT
clone size: -; J gene: TRBJ1-1; D gene: -; V gene: TRBV19; CDR3 protein: CASSIYGNTEAFF; CDR3 DNA: TGTGCCAGTAGTATTTATGGGAACACTGAAGCTTTCTTT
clone size: -; J gene: TRBJ2-1; D gene: TRBD2; V gene: TRBV5-1; CDR3 protein: CTSSPGLASNEQFF; CDR3 DNA: TGCACCTCCAGCCCGGGACTAGCAAGCAATGAGCAGTTCTTC
clone size: -; J gene: TRBJ1-2; D gene: TRBD1; V gene: TRBV19; CDR3 protein: CASSQEQGALAGYTF; CDR3 DNA: TGTGCCAGTAGCCAGGAACAGGGGGCTCTGGCTGGCTACACCTTC
clone size: -; J gene: TRBJ1-1; D gene: TRBD1; V gene: TRBV30; CDR3 protein: CAWSPGTDTEAFF; CDR3 DNA: TGTGCCTGGAGTCCCGGGACAGACACTGAAGCTTTCTTT
clone size: -; J gene: TRBJ1-3; D gene: -; V gene: TRBV6-6; CDR3 protein: CASRRTQGKRSTIYF; CDR3 DNA: TGTGCCAGCAGGCGGACTCAGGGGAAGCGTTCCACCATATATTTT
clone size: -; J gene: TRBJ1-1; D gene: -; V gene: TRBV5-6; CDR3 protein: CASSLGQHWGAEAFF; CDR3 DNA: TGTGCCAGCAGCTTGGGGCAGCATTGGGGCGCTGAAGCTTTCTTT
clone size: -; J gene: TRBJ1-1; D gene: -; V gene: TRBV5-4; CDR3 protein: CASSLAGINTEAFF; CDR3 DNA: TGTGCCAGCAGCTTGGCCGGGATTAACACTGAAGCTTTCTTT
clone size: -; J gene: TRBJ1-2; D gene: TRBD1; V gene: TRBV4-3; CDR3 protein: CASSQGGQGTFYGYTF; CDR3 DNA: TGCGCCAGCAGCCAAGGCGGACAGGGGACCTTCTATGGCTACACCTTC
clone size: few; J gene: TRBJ1-1; D gene: TRBD1; V gene: TRBV6-1; CDR3 protein: CASSAGQGVTEAFF; CDR3 DNA: TGTGCCAGCAGCGCGGGACAGGGAGTCACTGAAGCTTTCTTT
clone size: once; J gene: TRBJ2-2; D gene: -; V gene: TRBV30; CDR3 protein: CAWSWQGSYTGELFF; CDR3 DNA: TGTGCCTGGAGTTGGCAGGGGTCCTACACCGGGGAGCTGTTTTTT
clone size: -; J gene: TRBJ1-3; D gene: -; V gene: TRBV9; CDR3 protein: CASSVGAVSGNTIYF; CDR3 DNA: TGTGCCAGCAGCGTAGGGGCAGTCTCTGGAAACACCATATATTTT
clone size: -; J gene: TRBJ1-1; D gene: TRBD1; V gene: TRBV27; CDR3 protein: CASSLSGQGVTEAFF; CDR3 DNA: TGTGCCAGCAGTTTGTCAGGACAGGGAGTCACTGAAGCTTTCTTT